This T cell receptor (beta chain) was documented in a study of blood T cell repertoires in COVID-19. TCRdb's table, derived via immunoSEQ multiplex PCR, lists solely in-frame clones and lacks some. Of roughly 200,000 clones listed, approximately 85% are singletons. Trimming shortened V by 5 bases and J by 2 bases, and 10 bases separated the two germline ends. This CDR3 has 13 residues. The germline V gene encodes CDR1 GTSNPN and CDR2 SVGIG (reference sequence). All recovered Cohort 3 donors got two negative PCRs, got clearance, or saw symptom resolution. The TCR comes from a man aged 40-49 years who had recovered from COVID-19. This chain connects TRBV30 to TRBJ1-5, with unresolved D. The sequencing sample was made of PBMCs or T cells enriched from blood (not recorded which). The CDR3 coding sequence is TGTGCCTGGTCCGACGGAGGCAATCAGCCCCAGCATTTT. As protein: CAWSDGGNQPQHF. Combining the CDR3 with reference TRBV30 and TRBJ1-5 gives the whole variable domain SQTIHQWPATLVQPVGSPLSLECTVEGTSNPNLYWYRQAAGRGLQLLFYSVGIGQISSEVPQNLSASRPQDRQFILSSKKLLLSDSGFYLCAWSDGGNQPQHFGDGTRLSIL.